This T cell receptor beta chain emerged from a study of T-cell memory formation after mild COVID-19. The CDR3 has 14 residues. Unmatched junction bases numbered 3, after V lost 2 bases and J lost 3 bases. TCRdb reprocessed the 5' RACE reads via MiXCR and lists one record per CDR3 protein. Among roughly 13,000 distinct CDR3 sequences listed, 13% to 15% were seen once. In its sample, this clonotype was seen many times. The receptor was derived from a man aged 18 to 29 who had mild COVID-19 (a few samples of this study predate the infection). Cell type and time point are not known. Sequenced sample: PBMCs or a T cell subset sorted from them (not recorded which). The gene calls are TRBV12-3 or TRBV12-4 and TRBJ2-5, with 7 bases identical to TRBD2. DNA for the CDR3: TGTGCCAGCAGTTTAATGGCGGGGGAAGAGACCCAGTACTTC. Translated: CASSLMAGEETQYF.